The clone carrying this TCR beta chain came up many times. Antigen specificity is unknown. The sample originates from a study of neurological immune-mediated disorders. Per the germline V gene, CDR1 is GTSNPN and CDR2 is SVGIG (reference sequence). This CDR3 spans 14 amino acids. The V gene lost 1 base and the J gene lost 2 bases, with 12 bases spanning the gap. Study-wide results and limits: Association with the multiple sclerosis repertoire cluster was not found for any clinical or MRI feature.

TCRdb re-derived calls from the 5' RACE reads in MiXCR, one entry per CDR3 protein. The table lists about 74,000 distinct CDR3 sequences, 5.2% of them singletons. It was from 2 million PBMCs stored at -80 C that the unsorted libraries were obtained. Material for sequencing was PBMCs. This clonotype was sampled from a man aged 18 to 35 with multiple sclerosis. This chain joins TRBV30 and TRBJ2-7, with a tentative D call TRBD2 (5 bases). CDR3 nucleotides: TGTGCCTGGAGTGATATTCCCGGGACCTACGAGCAGTACTTC. As protein: CAWSDIPGTYEQYF.